This is a list of T cell receptor beta chains from one sample in a study of early T cells in non-severe SARS-CoV-2 infection. One entry per CDR3 protein results from TCRdb running MiXCR on the 5' RACE reads. The sample shows more than 65,000 distinct CDR3 sequences, around 13% of them seen only once. Input material: whole blood. The receptors here all came from an adult who was a healthcare worker with PCR-confirmed SARS-CoV-2 infection or an uninfected control (not recorded which). Both conserved end residues are part of each CDR3. The D gene is left open where the match is weak. Some rows mark clone size as missing; the rest say once, few, many or name a class of expanded clone.

CASSYSNGHDAETQYF,TGTGCCAGCAGTTACTCGAACGGCCATGACGCGGAGACCCAGTACTTC,.,TRBV6-2/TRBV6-3,TRBJ2-5,many
CASSPSTGGTEAFF,TGTGCCAGCAGCCCCAGTACAGGGGGCACTGAAGCTTTCTTT,TRBD1,TRBV28,TRBJ1-1,many
CASSLASGTGRSPLHF,TGTGCCAGCAGCTTAGCGTCCGGGACAGGGAGATCACCCCTCCACTTT,TRBD1,TRBV7-9,TRBJ1-6,many
CASSPRGPGTQYF,TGTGCCAGCAGCCCCCGTGGTCCTGGGACGCAGTATTTT,.,TRBV7-2,TRBJ2-3,many
CASTTLGLETDTQYF,TGTGCCAGCACAACCCTGGGACTAGAAACAGATACGCAGTATTTT,TRBD2,TRBV9,TRBJ2-3,many
CSVESAGANVLTF,TGCAGCGTTGAATCGGCCGGGGCCAACGTCCTGACTTTC,.,TRBV29-1,TRBJ2-6,many
CASSVKGNGYTF,TGTGCCAGCAGCGTGAAGGGGAATGGCTACACCTTC,.,TRBV9,TRBJ1-2,.
CASSKGHEQYF,TGTGCCAGCAGCAAAGGGCACGAGCAGTACTTC,.,TRBV21-1,TRBJ2-7,many
CSVVGGQLYNEQFF,TGCAGCGTTGTCGGGGGGCAACTCTACAATGAGCAGTTCTTC,.,TRBV29-1,TRBJ2-1,once
CASSPEGGGANVLTF,TGCGCCAGCAGCCCCGAGGGTGGAGGGGCCAACGTCCTGACTTTC,.,TRBV5-1,TRBJ2-6,many
CASSSGLTSGRSRETQYF,TGTGCCAGCAGCTCAGGACTGACTAGCGGGAGAAGTCGAGAGACCCAGTACTTC,TRBD2,TRBV7-2,TRBJ2-5,many
CASSKTRGHEQYF,TGTGCCAGCAGCAAGACCAGGGGGCACGAGCAGTACTTC,TRBD1,TRBV13,TRBJ2-7,many
CASSPGDLGMPQHF,TGTGCCAGTAGCCCAGGCGATCTGGGGATGCCCCAGCATTTT,.,TRBV19,TRBJ1-5,many
CASSLEVRTLTEAFF,TGCGCCAGCAGCTTGGAAGTAAGAACACTCACTGAAGCTTTCTTT,.,TRBV5-1,TRBJ1-1,many
CASSLAQGLDEQYF,TGTGCCAGCAGTTTAGCGCAGGGATTGGACGAGCAGTACTTC,.,TRBV12-3/TRBV12-4,TRBJ2-7,many
CASSPLSGTPLTRAFF,TGTGCCAGTAGTCCCCTATCCGGGACACCCCTTACGCGGGCTTTCTTT,.,TRBV19,TRBJ1-1,many
CASRYRALRGHIQYF,TGTGCCAGCAGATACAGGGCGCTTCGTGGTCACATTCAGTACTTC,.,TRBV19,TRBJ2-4,many
CASSEGVLADTQYF,TGTGCCAGCAGTGAGGGGGTTCTAGCAGATACGCAGTATTTT,.,TRBV9,TRBJ2-3,many
CASSETGTQPQHF,TGTGCCAGCAGTGAGACAGGGACTCAGCCCCAGCATTTT,TRBD1,TRBV28,TRBJ1-5,.
CAIRKGLELFF,TGTGCCATCAGAAAGGGTCTGGAACTGTTTTTT,.,TRBV10-3,TRBJ1-4,many
CASSPGRSPSYGYTF,TGTGCCAGCAGCCCGGGACGCTCCCCTAGCTATGGCTACACCTTC,.,TRBV7-9,TRBJ1-2,many
CASSLDSNEQYF,TGTGCCAGCAGCTTGGACAGCAACGAGCAGTACTTC,.,TRBV11-2,TRBJ2-7,many
CSVDLQGYTEAFF,TGCAGCGTTGACCTACAGGGGTACACTGAAGCTTTCTTT,TRBD1,TRBV29-1,TRBJ1-1,few
CASSRDIGNEKLFF,TGTGCCAGCAGCCGGGACATTGGGAATGAAAAACTGTTTTTT,.,TRBV7-9,TRBJ1-4,many
CASSVQNRGGNYGYTF,TGTGCCAGTAGTGTACAAAACAGGGGCGGCAACTATGGCTACACCTTC,TRBD1,TRBV19,TRBJ1-2,many
CASSQVTSSYNEQFF,TGTGCCAGCAGCCAAGTAACGTCCTCCTACAATGAGCAGTTCTTC,.,TRBV3-1,TRBJ2-1,many
CSATQGNTGELFF,TGCAGCGCCACACAGGGGAACACCGGGGAGCTGTTTTTT,.,TRBV29-1,TRBJ2-2,many
CASSEQAAWGGYTF,TGTGCCAGCAGTGAACAGGCGGCATGGGGCGGCTACACCTTC,.,TRBV2,TRBJ1-2,many